Below are 9 T cell receptor beta chains sequenced from a single sample in a study of OX40 agonist ivuxolimab in advanced cancers. TCRdb's copy holds only in-frame clones and misses some; the assay was immunoSEQ multiplex PCR. This table holds 65,000 to 90,000 clones, 88% found once. Sequences were derived from CD4+ or CD8+ T cells sorted from blood, sampled in a trial of the OX40 agonist ivuxolimab. The receptors were gathered from an adult with an advanced solid tumor such as melanoma, head and neck, liver or kidney cancer.

The V call is TRBV11-2, the J call TRBJ1-2; no firm D call. The CDR3 runs 14 residues. Germline values: CDR1 SGHAT, CDR2 FQNNGV. Between the trimmed V and J ends, which lost 3 bases and 4 bases, there was a span of 12 bases. The CDR3 sequence is CASSFGSGVYGYTF. The CDR3 nucleotides read TGTGCCAGCAGCTTTGGGTCGGGTGTCTATGGCTACACCTTC.

This clone was seen a handful of times. Written as DNA, the CDR3 is TGTGCCAGCTCTAGGGCTAGCGGTTACACCGGGGAGCTGTTTTTT. Encoded protein: CASSRASGYTGELFF. The chain links TRBV27 to TRBJ2-2; 7 bases align to TRBD2. Trimming removed 8 bases from V and 3 bases from J; junction bases left unmatched: 9. Germline V lookup: CDR1 MNHEY, CDR2 SMNVEV (reference sequence). CDR3 length: 15 residues.

The genes are TRBV30 and TRBJ2-3; D unclear. CDR3 length: 12 amino acids. V gave up 3 bases and J gave up 3 bases, with 7 bases separating them. The germline CDR1 and CDR2 sequences are GTSNPN and SVGIG (reference sequence). The chain's CDR3 is CAWRLGTDTQYF. The CDR3 coding sequence is TGTGCCTGGAGACTTGGGACAGATACGCAGTATTTT.

The V call is TRBV7-3, the J call TRBJ2-3; TRBD1 or TRBD2 may be the D gene (5 bases each). V was clipped by 3 bases and J by 8 bases, with 12 bases between them. Per germline, CDR1 SGHTA and CDR2 FQGTGA. This CDR3 spans 13 amino acids. CDR3 residues: CASSLGPAGTQYF. As DNA, the CDR3 is TGTGCCAGCAGCTTGGGACCTGCGGGTACGCAGTATTTT.

The rearrangement uses TRBV7-9 and TRBJ2-1; 7 bases align to TRBD1. From germline, CDR1 is SEHNR and CDR2 FQNEAQ (reference sequence). The CDR3 has 15 amino acids. V shed 5 bases, J shed 7 bases, and the junction held 11 bases outside the gene matches. Here the CDR3 DNA reads TGTGCCAGCAGCCTTCGACAGGGACCGCTTAATGAGCAGTTCTTC. Amino acids: CASSLRQGPLNEQFF.

The rearrangement uses TRBV5-1 and TRBJ2-7, with a weak D call TRBD2 (6 bases). V lost 3 bases and J 7 bases, leaving 20 bases between the germline ends. The CDR3 length is 15 residues. From germline, CDR1 is SGHRS and CDR2 YFSETQ. The CDR3 bases are TGCGCCAGCAGCTCGCTGTCTGGACGGAGGGAGGAGCAGTACTTC. The encoded protein is CASSSLSGRREEQYF.

V usage is TRBV7-9 and J usage is TRBJ1-1; 8 bases are shared with TRBD1. The germline V gene has CDR1 SEHNR and CDR2 FQNEAQ (reference sequence). CDR3 length equals 15 residues. The junction had 5 bases not matched to a gene; V was cut back by 4 bases and J by 1 base. The CDR3 spells CASSSTTGANTEAFF. The DNA of the CDR3 is TGTGCCAGCAGCTCGACGACAGGGGCGAACACTGAAGCTTTCTTT.

This sequence joins TRBV7-9 and TRBJ1-1, with unresolved D. Germline-derived CDR1 and CDR2 are SEHNR and FQNEAQ (reference sequence). The ends were cut back, 1 base at V and 2 bases at J, with 11 bases in the middle. The CDR3 length is 15 residues. This chain's CDR3 is CASSLGWTDNTEAFF. For the CDR3, the DNA is TGTGCCAGCAGCTTAGGTTGGACGGATAACACTGAAGCTTTCTTT.

This clone has a handful of counts. CDR3 sequence reads: CASSLGSEAFF. As DNA, the CDR3 is TGTGCCAGCAGCTTGGGTTCTGAAGCTTTCTTT. The J gene is TRBJ1-1, the V gene TRBV5-4; D remains unclear. Deletions cut 0 bases from V and 6 bases from J, with 3 bases between. The CDR3 has 11 residues. Germline V lookup: CDR1 SGHNT, CDR2 YYREEE (reference sequence).